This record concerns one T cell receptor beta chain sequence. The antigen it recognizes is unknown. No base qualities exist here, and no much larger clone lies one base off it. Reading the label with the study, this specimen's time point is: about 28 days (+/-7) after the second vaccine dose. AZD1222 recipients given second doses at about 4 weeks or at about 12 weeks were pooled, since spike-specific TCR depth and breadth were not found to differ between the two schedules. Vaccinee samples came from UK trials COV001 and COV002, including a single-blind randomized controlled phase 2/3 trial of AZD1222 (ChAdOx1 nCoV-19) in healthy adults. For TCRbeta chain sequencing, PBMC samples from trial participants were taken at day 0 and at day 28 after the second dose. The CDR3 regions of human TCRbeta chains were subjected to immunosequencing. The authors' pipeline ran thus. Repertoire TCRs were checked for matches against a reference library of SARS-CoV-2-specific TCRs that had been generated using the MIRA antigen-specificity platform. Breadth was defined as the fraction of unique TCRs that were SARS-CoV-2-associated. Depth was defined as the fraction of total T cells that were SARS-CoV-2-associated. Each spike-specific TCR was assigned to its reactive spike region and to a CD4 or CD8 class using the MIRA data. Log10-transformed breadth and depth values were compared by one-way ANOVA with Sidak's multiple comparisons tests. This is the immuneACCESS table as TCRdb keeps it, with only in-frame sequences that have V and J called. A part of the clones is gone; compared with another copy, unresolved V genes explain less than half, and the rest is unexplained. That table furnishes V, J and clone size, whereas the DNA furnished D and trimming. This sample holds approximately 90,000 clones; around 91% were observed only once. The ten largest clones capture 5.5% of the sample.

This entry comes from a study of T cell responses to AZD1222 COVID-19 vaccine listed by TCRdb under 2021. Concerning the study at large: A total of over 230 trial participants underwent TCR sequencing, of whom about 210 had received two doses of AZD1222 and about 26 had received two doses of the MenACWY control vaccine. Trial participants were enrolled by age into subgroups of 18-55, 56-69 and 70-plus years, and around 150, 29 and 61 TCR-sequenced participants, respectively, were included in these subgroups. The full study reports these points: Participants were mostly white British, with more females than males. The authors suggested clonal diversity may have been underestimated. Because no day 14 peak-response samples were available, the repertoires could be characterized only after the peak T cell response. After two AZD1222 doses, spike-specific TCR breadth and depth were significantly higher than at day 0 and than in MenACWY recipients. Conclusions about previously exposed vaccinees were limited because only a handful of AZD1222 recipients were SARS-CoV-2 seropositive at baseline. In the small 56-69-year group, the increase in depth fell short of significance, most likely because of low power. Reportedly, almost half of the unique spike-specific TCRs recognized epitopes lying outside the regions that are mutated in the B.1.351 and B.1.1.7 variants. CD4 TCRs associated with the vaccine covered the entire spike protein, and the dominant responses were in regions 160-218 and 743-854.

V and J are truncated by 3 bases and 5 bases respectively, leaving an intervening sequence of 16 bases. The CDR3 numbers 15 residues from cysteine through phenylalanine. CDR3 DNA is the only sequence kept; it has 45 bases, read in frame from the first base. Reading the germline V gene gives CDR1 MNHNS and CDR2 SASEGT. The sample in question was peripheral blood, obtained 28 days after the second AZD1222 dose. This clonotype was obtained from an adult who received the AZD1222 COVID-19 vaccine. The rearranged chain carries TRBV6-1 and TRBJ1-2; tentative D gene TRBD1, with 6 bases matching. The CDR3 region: CASSDGRGIGYGYTF. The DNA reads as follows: TGTGCCAGCAGTGATGGAAGGGGGATTGGGTATGGCTACACCTTC.